The 30 T cell receptor beta chains given below trace back to one sample, sequenced in a study of T-cell memory formation after mild COVID-19. TCRdb itself ran the 5' RACE reads through MiXCR, one entry per CDR3 protein. The sample carries roughly 86,000 distinct CDR3 sequences, 13% recorded once. Sequencing was carried out using PBMCs or a T cell subset sorted from them (not recorded which). The receptors were gathered from an adult woman who had mild COVID-19 (a few samples of this study predate the infection). Cell type and time point are not known.

This clonotype has only a few counts. The CDR3 region has the DNA TGCGCCAGCAGCCAAGGAGGGGGCTCTGGAAACACCATATATTTT. It translates to CASSQGGGSGNTIYF. V gene TRBV4-1 combines with J gene TRBJ1-3; possible D gene TRBD1, 6 bases. V lost 1 base to trimming and J lost 0 bases, with 7 bases between them. The CDR3 extends over 15 amino acids. In germline, CDR1 is MGHRA, CDR2 YSYEKL.

This clonotype was counted ten times or more. This chain connects TRBV12-3 or TRBV12-4 to TRBJ2-3; D is uncertain. V lost 1 base to trimming and J lost 3 bases, with 5 bases between them. The CDR3 has 13 amino acids. Written as DNA, the CDR3 is TGTGCCAGCAGTTTAGGCCCTACAGATACGCAGTATTTT. It is translated as CASSLGPTDTQYF.

This chain uses TRBV7-9 with TRBJ2-3; D gene unclear. Germline CDR1 is SEHNR and CDR2 is FQNEAQ (reference sequence). CDR3 length equals 14 residues. Trimming took 3 bases from V and 1 from J, leaving 8 bases between them. CDR3 coding DNA: TGTGCCAGCAGCTTCGCGGAACGCACAGATACGCAGTATTTT. This translates into CASSFAERTDTQYF.

The V and J genes are TRBV5-6 and TRBJ2-7; D possibly uses TRBD1 or TRBD2 (5 bases each). The V end lost 4 bases, the J end lost 2 bases, and 13 bases lay between the germline ends. The CDR3 totals 14 residues. Germline V gives CDR1 SGHDT, CDR2 YYEEEE. CDR3 in amino acids: CASSVGDGPYEQYF. CDR3 nucleotide sequence: TGTGCCAGCAGCGTTGGGGACGGACCCTACGAGCAGTACTTC.

The rearrangement links TRBV7-9 to TRBJ2-1; TRBD2 agrees at 8 bases. Germline loops: CDR1 SEHNR, CDR2 FQNEAQ (reference sequence). The CDR3 loop spans 15 amino acids. J lost 8 bases, V lost 4 bases, and 10 bases had no gene match. In nucleotides, the CDR3 is TGTGCCAGCAGCTCTCCGGCGGGAGGTATGGATGAGCAGTTCTTC. Encoded protein: CASSSPAGGMDEQFF. Using reference TRBV7-9 and TRBJ2-1 for the parts outside the CDR3, the full variable domain is DTGVSQNPRHKITKRGQNVTFRCDPISEHNRLYWYRQTLGQGPEFLTYFQNEAQLEKSRLLSDRFSAERPKGSFSTLEIQRTEQGDSAMYLCASSSPAGGMDEQFFGPGTRLTVL.

This chain links TRBV29-1 with TRBJ1-3; 7 bases match TRBD1. The CDR3 sequence is 16 residues long. From germline, CDR1 is SQVTM and CDR2 ANQGSEA. The J segment lost 0 bases and the V segment lost 5 bases, leaving 10 bases of the junction unmatched. CDR3 nucleotides: TGCAGCGTTCCCGAGGCCGGGGACAGCTCTGGAAACACCATATATTTT. This gives the protein CSVPEAGDSSGNTIYF. The variable domain in full, with the rest retrieved from reference TRBV29-1 and TRBJ1-3, is SAVISQKPSRDICQRGTSLTIQCQVDSQVTMMFWYRQQPGQSLTLIATANQGSEATYESGFVIDKFPISRPNLTFSTLTVSNMSPEDSSIYLCSVPEAGDSSGNTIYFGEGSWLTVV.

This chain links TRBV6-2 or TRBV6-3 with TRBJ2-3; 9 bases are a match to TRBD2. This CDR3 contains 16 residues. Germline V lookup: CDR1 MNHEY, CDR2 SVGEGT. V trimming: 5 bases; J trimming: 0 bases; junction bases outside the gene matches: 6. This CDR3 is CASSRLAVFSTDTQYF. The CDR3, as DNA: TGTGCCAGCAGTAGACTAGCGGTGTTTAGCACAGATACGCAGTATTTT.

V and J are TRBV20-1 and TRBJ2-7; unclear D gene. The CDR3 is 15 amino acids. The V gene lost 1 base and the J gene lost 3 bases, with 16 bases spanning the gap. The V gene's germline CDR1 is DFQATT and CDR2 SNEGSKA (reference sequence). The CDR3 sequence: CSARGIGQANYEQYF. CDR3 coding DNA: TGCAGTGCTAGAGGGATTGGTCAGGCAAACTACGAGCAGTACTTC.

There are a few counts of this clonotype. The rearrangement joins TRBV4-2 to TRBJ2-7, with a tentative D call TRBD1 (5 bases). The CDR3 extends over 13 amino acids. The germline CDR1 and CDR2 sequences are LGHNA and YNFKEQ. The V end lost 4 bases, the J end lost 2 bases, and 9 bases lay between the germline ends. The CDR3 is CASSLRETYEQYF. The CDR3 DNA sequence: TGTGCCAGCAGCCTCAGGGAAACCTACGAGCAGTACTTC.

The chain carries TRBV20-1 and TRBJ2-5; D perhaps matches TRBD2 (5 bases). Germline CDR1 reads DFQATT; CDR2 reads SNEGSKA (reference sequence). Trimming removed 1 base from V and 1 base from J, with 19 bases in between. This CDR3 has 17 residues. DNA for the CDR3: TGCAGTGCTAGAGCTTCGAAAAGCGGACCTACCCAAGAGACCCAGTACTTC. Amino acids: CSARASKSGPTQETQYF.

This clonotype was seen a handful of times. J is TRBJ2-4 and V is TRBV3-1; D may match TRBD1 or TRBD2 (6 bases each). V lost 4 bases and J 0 bases, leaving 13 bases between the germline ends. This CDR3 is 16 amino acids long. Germline values: CDR1 LGHDT, CDR2 YNNKEL (reference sequence). In DNA form, the CDR3 reads TGTGCCAGCAGCCTTGTAGGGGGGATAGCCAAAAACATTCAGTACTTC. Its translation: CASSLVGGIAKNIQYF.

This chain links TRBV12-3 or TRBV12-4 with TRBJ2-2, with TRBD1 identical over 7 bases. The V and J ends lost 7 bases and 3 bases, in that order; junction bases with no gene match: 11. The CDR3 has 16 amino acids. In DNA form, the CDR3 reads TGTGCCAGCACTCCCGGGCCCACAGGGGACACCGGGGAGCTGTTTTTT. Encoded protein: CASTPGPTGDTGELFF.

This clonotype came up many times. The CDR3 sequence: CASSLGTGGDEQFF. CDR3 in DNA: TGTGCCAGCAGTTTAGGGACAGGGGGCGATGAGCAGTTCTTC. The chain is built from TRBV27 and TRBJ2-1; 12 nucleotides agree with TRBD1. Germline V gives CDR1 MNHEY, CDR2 SMNVEV (reference sequence). The CDR3 has 14 residues. V trimming: 2 bases; J trimming: 8 bases; junction bases outside the gene matches: 1.

This clonotype has a handful of counts. The V call is TRBV6-5, the J call TRBJ2-1; the D is unclear. Germline CDR1 is MNHEY and CDR2 is SVGAGI. CDR3 length equals 14 residues. V was cut by 0 bases and J by 4 bases, with 7 bases left in between. The CDR3 nucleotides are TGTGCCAGCAGTTACTCCGGCTTTTACAATGAGCAGTTCTTC. It encodes CASSYSGFYNEQFF.

The CDR3 coding sequence is TGTGCCAGCAGTTACCTCGTGGGGGGGGGCAATGAGCAGTTCTTC. Its protein product is CASSYLVGGGNEQFF. The chain uses TRBV6-5 and TRBJ2-1, with 7 bases lining up with TRBD2. The CDR3 extends over 15 amino acids. Germline V gives CDR1 MNHEY, CDR2 SVGAGI. The V segment lost 2 bases and the J segment 6 bases; nucleotides outside the gene matches: 7.

This clonotype has just a few counts. The chain links TRBV11-2 to TRBJ2-7; 11 bases line up with TRBD2. Germline values: CDR1 SGHAT, CDR2 FQNNGV. CDR3 size: 16 residues. After removal of 0 bases from V and 4 bases from J, the junction contained 5 bases not matched to a gene. The DNA of the CDR3 is TGTGCCAGCAGCTTAGAGTCAGGGACTAGCGGATACGAGCAGTACTTC. This codes for CASSLESGTSGYEQYF.

The sample holds a few counts of this clonotype. The chain recombines TRBV5-1 with TRBJ2-7; 9 nucleotides agree with TRBD1. Germline CDR1 SGHRS, CDR2 YFSETQ. With V trimmed by 4 bases and J by 2 bases, 10 bases remained unmatched. There are 16 residues in the CDR3. The CDR3: CASSTGQGQGPYEQYF. The CDR3 region has the DNA TGCGCCAGCAGCACGGGGCAGGGACAGGGCCCCTACGAGCAGTACTTC. Filled out from reference TRBV5-1 and TRBJ2-7, the complete variable domain reads KAGVTQTPRYLIKTRGQQVTLSCSPISGHRSVSWYQQTPGQGLQFLFEYFSETQRNKGNFPGRFSGRQFSNSRSEMNVSTLELGDSALYLCASSTGQGQGPYEQYFGPGTRLTVT.

This clonotype has just a few counts. This chain connects TRBV12-5 to TRBJ2-7, with TRBD2 matching 11 bases. J gave up 7 bases and V 5 bases, and 7 bases lay outside the gene matches. The CDR3 loop spans 14 amino acids. CDR1 LGHNT and CDR2 FRNRAP come from the germline V gene. CDR3 residues: CASGTTSGAPEQYF. The CDR3 coding sequence is TGTGCTAGTGGTACGACTAGCGGGGCCCCAGAGCAGTACTTC.

This chain links TRBV7-9 with TRBJ2-1, with a possible D match to TRBD2 (6 bases). This CDR3 has 11 amino acids. The germline V gene has CDR1 SEHNR and CDR2 FQNEAQ (reference sequence). Between the trimmed V and J ends, which lost 11 bases and 8 bases, there was a span of 13 bases. The CDR3 nucleotides are TGTGCCGCCCCGGCTAGCGATGAGCAGTTCTTC. Translated, it gives CAAPASDEQFF. The variable domain in full, with the rest retrieved from reference TRBV7-9 and TRBJ2-1, is DTGVSQNPRHKITKRGQNVTFRCDPISEHNRLYWYRQTLGQGPEFLTYFQNEAQLEKSRLLSDRFSAERPKGSFSTLEIQRTEQGDSAMYLCAAPASDEQFFGPGTRLTVL.

This clonotype was detected only a few times. The rearrangement uses TRBV5-1 and TRBJ2-7; D may correspond to TRBD1 or TRBD2 (5 bases each). The CDR3 consists of 16 residues. Trimming pared 2 bases from V and 0 bases from J, leaving 15 bases between. From germline, CDR1 is SGHRS and CDR2 YFSETQ. CDR3: CASSFSRDQSSYEQYF. The DNA of the CDR3 is TGCGCCAGCAGCTTCAGCAGGGACCAGAGCTCCTACGAGCAGTACTTC.

The rearrangement joins TRBV6-1 to TRBJ2-5; D is undetermined. V was shortened by 3 bases and J by 0 bases, with 17 bases between the two germline ends. Germline V gene sequence: CDR1 MNHNS, CDR2 SASEGT. The CDR3 has 17 amino acids. The CDR3 region has the DNA TGTGCCAGCAGTGAGCCGTTGCTACAGAGCTACCAAGAGACCCAGTACTTC. It is translated as CASSEPLLQSYQETQYF.

The chain couples TRBV4-1 to TRBJ2-3, with no clear D. The CDR3 is 15 amino acids. The germline V gene encodes CDR1 MGHRA and CDR2 YSYEKL. V lost 0 bases, J lost 2 bases, and 9 bases lay in between. CDR3 region: CASSQEILNTDTQYF. For the CDR3, the DNA is TGCGCCAGCAGCCAAGAGATCCTAAACACAGATACGCAGTATTTT.

The chain combines TRBV4-1 with TRBJ2-7; tentative D call: TRBD2 (5 bases). From germline, CDR1 is MGHRA and CDR2 YSYEKL. V was clipped by 1 base and J by 7 bases, with 8 bases between them. There are 12 residues in the CDR3. The CDR3 loop is CASSQASGEQYF. CDR3 sequence (DNA): TGCGCCAGCAGCCAAGCATCGGGGGAGCAGTACTTC.

The rearrangement links TRBV3-1 to TRBJ2-5; 12 bases are a match to TRBD2. The V gene end was trimmed by 2 bases and the J gene end by 7 bases; junction bases not matched to a gene: 8. Germline V gene data show CDR1 as LGHDT and CDR2 as YNNKEL (reference sequence). The CDR3 totals 16 residues. CDR3 coding DNA: TGTGCCAGCAGCCAACTACTAGCGGGAGGTTCCGGGACCCAGTACTTC. This translates into CASSQLLAGGSGTQYF.

A few counts support this clonotype. The chain couples TRBV19 to TRBJ2-3; 8 bases map to TRBD1. Germline V CDR1 and CDR2: LNHDA, SQIVND (reference sequence). The CDR3 spans 14 residues. V shed 3 bases, J shed 3 bases, and the junction held 2 bases outside the gene matches. CDR3 nucleotides: TGTGCCAGTAGTATTCGACAGGGGACAGATACGCAGTATTTT. Its translation: CASSIRQGTDTQYF.

The sample holds a few counts of this clonotype. The chain joins TRBV7-2 to TRBJ2-5, with a weak D call TRBD2 (6 bases). The CDR3 is 14 residues long. V was cut by 4 bases and J by 9 bases, with 18 bases left in between. The germline gives CDR1 SGHTA, CDR2 FQGNSA. CDR3 nucleotide sequence: TGTGCCAGCAGCTGGTATGTCGGCGGGGAGGCCCAGTACTTC. This translates into CASSWYVGGEAQYF.

The V call is TRBV9, the J call TRBJ2-1; possibly TRBD1 or TRBD2 for D (5 bases each). CDR3 length: 14 amino acids. Per the germline V gene, CDR1 is SGDLS and CDR2 is YYNGEE. V lost 6 bases to trimming and J lost 7 bases, with 17 bases between them. The CDR3, as DNA: TGTGCCAGCAACCCCGGGACGATGTTAAATGAGCAGTTCTTC. Translating it yields CASNPGTMLNEQFF.

With regard to this clonotype: One end of the junction varies from germline; a read error may be responsible. This chain connects TRBV7-6 to TRBJ2-3, with 7 bases lining up with TRBD1. Per germline, CDR1 SGHVS and CDR2 FNYEAQ. The CDR3 has 14 residues. The CDR3 coding sequence is TGTGTCAGCAGCTCGGGACAGCGGCTAGATACGCAGTATTTT. This encodes CVSSSGQRLDTQYF.

This clonotype occurred a few times. The rearrangement uses TRBV6-5 and TRBJ2-3; D not certain. Germline V gene lookup returns CDR1 MNHEY and CDR2 SVGAGI. This CDR3 has 15 residues. V lost 1 base and J 1 base, leaving 9 bases between the germline ends. The CDR3 spells CASSYFRGGTDTQYF. The DNA of the CDR3 is TGTGCCAGCAGTTACTTCCGCGGCGGCACAGATACGCAGTATTTT.

This rearrangement joins TRBV7-9 to TRBJ2-3; 7 nucleotides line up with TRBD2. Trimming removed 10 bases from V and 1 base from J; junction bases left unmatched: 8. CDR3 length: 14 residues. Germline lookup yields CDR1 SEHNR and CDR2 FQNEAQ (reference sequence). CDR3 in amino acids: CATLSRGGTDTQYF. The CDR3 coding sequence is TGTGCCACGTTGTCCCGGGGGGGCACAGATACGCAGTATTTT.